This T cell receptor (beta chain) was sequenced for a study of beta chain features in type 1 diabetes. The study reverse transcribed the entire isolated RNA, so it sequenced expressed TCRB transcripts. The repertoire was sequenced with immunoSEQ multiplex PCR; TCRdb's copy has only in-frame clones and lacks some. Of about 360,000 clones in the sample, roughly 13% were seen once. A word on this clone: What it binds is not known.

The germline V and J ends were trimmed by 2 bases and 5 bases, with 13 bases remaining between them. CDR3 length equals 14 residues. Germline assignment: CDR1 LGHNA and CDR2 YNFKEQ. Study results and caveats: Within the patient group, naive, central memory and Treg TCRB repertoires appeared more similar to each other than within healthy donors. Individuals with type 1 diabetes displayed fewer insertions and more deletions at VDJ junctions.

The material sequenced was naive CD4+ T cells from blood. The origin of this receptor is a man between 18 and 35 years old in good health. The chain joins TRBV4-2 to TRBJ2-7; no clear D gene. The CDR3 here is CASSQLSSTHEQYF. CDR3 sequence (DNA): TGTGCCAGCAGCCAATTAAGCTCGACTCACGAGCAGTACTTC.